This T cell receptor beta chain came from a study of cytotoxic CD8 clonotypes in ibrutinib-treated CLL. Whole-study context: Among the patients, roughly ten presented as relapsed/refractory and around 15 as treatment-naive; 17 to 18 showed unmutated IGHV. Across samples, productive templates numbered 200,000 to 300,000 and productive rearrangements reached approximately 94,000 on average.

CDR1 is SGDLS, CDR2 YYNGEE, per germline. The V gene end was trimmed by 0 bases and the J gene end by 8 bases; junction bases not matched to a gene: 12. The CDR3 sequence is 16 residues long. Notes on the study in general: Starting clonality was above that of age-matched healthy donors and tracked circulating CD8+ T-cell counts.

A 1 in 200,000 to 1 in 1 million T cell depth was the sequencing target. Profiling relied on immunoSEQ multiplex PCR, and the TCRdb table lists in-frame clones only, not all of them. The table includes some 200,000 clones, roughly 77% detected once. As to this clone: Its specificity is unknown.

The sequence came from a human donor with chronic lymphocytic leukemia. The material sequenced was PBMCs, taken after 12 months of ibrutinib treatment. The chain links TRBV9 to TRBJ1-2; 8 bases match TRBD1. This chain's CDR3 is CASSVGWTGTIGGYTF. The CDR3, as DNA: TGTGCCAGCAGCGTAGGTTGGACAGGGACCATAGGGGGCTACACCTTC.